Below, 23 T cell receptor beta chains from the same sample are listed, as sequenced in a study of cytomegalovirus exposure and HLA in healthy donors. PCR employed 60 Vbeta and 13 Jbeta primers. Using immunoSEQ multiplex PCR, the repertoire was profiled, and TCRdb retains in-frame clones only, with some absent. The table has roughly 170,000 clones, around 78% seen once. The sample consisted of PBMCs. These receptors came from a woman aged 45 to 65 in good health and CMV-seropositive.

CDR3 sequence: CASSPGQNGYTF. The DNA for the CDR3 is TGTGCCAGCTCGCCAGGACAAAATGGCTACACCTTC. The V call is TRBV18, the J call TRBJ1-2, with a tentative D call TRBD1 (5 bases). Trimming removed 6 bases from V and 6 bases from J, with 11 bases in between. The germline V gene encodes CDR1 KGHSH and CDR2 LQKENI. This CDR3 contains 12 residues.

This clone occurred a few times. The chain couples TRBV7-9 to TRBJ1-2; 8 positions agree with TRBD1. V lost 6 bases and J lost 8; bases outside the gene matches: 11. The germline gives CDR1 SEHNR, CDR2 FQNEAQ (reference sequence). This CDR3 spans 14 amino acids. Here the CDR3 DNA reads TGTGCCAGCAGTAATCCGGGACAGGCCCCCGGCTACACCTTC. It translates to CASSNPGQAPGYTF.

The chain recombines TRBV11-2 with TRBJ1-2; 8 bases agree with TRBD1. With V trimmed by 5 bases and J by 3 bases, 2 bases remained unmatched. CDR1 SGHAT and CDR2 FQNNGV come from the germline V gene. The CDR3 is 13 amino acids. As DNA, the CDR3 is TGTGCCAGCAGCCCGGACAGGGACTATGGCTACACCTTC. Translated: CASSPDRDYGYTF.

The rearrangement joins TRBV10-1 to TRBJ1-5; D not resolved. Trimming shortened V by 0 bases and J by 6 bases, and 6 bases separated the two germline ends. Germline V lookup: CDR1 WNHNN, CDR2 SYGVQD (reference sequence). This CDR3 contains 13 residues. The CDR3: CASSESAVQPQHF. DNA of the CDR3: TGCGCCAGCAGTGAGTCAGCGGTTCAGCCCCAGCATTTT.

The chain uses TRBV6-5 and TRBJ2-7, with 7 bases that match TRBD1. CDR1 MNHEY and CDR2 SVGAGI come from the germline V gene. J lost 2 bases, V lost 6 bases, and 4 bases had no gene match. This CDR3 contains 13 residues. Here the CDR3 reads CASSRDSAYEQYF. CDR3 DNA sequence: TGTGCCAGCAGCCGGGACAGTGCCTACGAGCAGTACTTC.

The chain couples TRBV18 to TRBJ1-1; D is unresolved. Trimming left V 4 bases short and J 3 bases short, with 12 bases between. The CDR3 has 14 residues. The V gene's germline CDR1 is KGHSH and CDR2 LQKENI. The CDR3 sequence: CASSQTSTDTEAFF. CDR3 coding DNA: TGTGCCAGCTCACAGACAAGCACGGACACTGAAGCTTTCTTT.

This chain links TRBV6-1 with TRBJ1-3, with no clear D. Looked up from germline, CDR1 is MNHNS and CDR2 is SASEGT. The CDR3 is made up of 14 amino acids. V lost 4 bases to trimming and J lost 2 bases, with 9 bases between them. CDR3 in amino acids: CASSVLAAGNTIYF. Written as DNA, the CDR3 is TGTGCCAGCAGTGTCTTGGCGGCTGGAAACACCATATATTTT.

This chain uses TRBV2 with TRBJ1-2; 9 bases are a match to TRBD1. The CDR3 runs 14 residues. From germline, CDR1 is SNHLY and CDR2 FYNNEI. The CDR3 bases are TGTGCAGAAGGAGCACCGGGACAGGGCGATGGCTACACCTTC. It specifies CAEGAPGQGDGYTF. Full variable domain (outside the CDR3, taken from reference TRBV2 and TRBJ1-2): EPEVTQTPSHQVTQMGQEVILRCVPISNHLYFYWYRQILGQKVEFLVSFYNNEISEKSEIFDDQFSVERPDGSNFTLKIRSTKLEDSAMYFCAEGAPGQGDGYTFGSGTRLTVV.

This chain connects TRBV5-4 to TRBJ2-2; TRBD1 might be the D (6 bases). Trimming pared 3 bases from V and 0 bases from J, leaving 12 bases between. CDR3 length equals 16 residues. Per the germline V gene, CDR1 is SGHNT and CDR2 is YYREEE (reference sequence). In DNA form, the CDR3 reads TGTGCCAGCAGCTCGACAGGACCTTCGAACACCGGGGAGCTGTTTTTT. Protein product: CASSSTGPSNTGELFF.

The V call is TRBV6-7, the J call TRBJ1-6; unclear D gene. TRBV6-7 is flagged as an ORF with uncertain function. Trimming cost V 0 bases and J 4 bases, with 10 bases left between them. The CDR3 spans 16 residues. The CDR3 sequence is CASSYSSSGYNSPLHF. The CDR3 DNA reads as TGTGCCAGCAGTTACTCGAGTAGTGGTTATAATTCACCCCTCCACTTT.

This chain joins TRBV10-2 and TRBJ2-7; D is unclear. CDR1 is WSHSY and CDR2 is SAAADI in the germline V gene. CDR3 length: 13 residues. Trimming took off 4 bases at V and 6 bases at J, with 13 bases between the two ends. The CDR3 sequence is CASSASQSGEQYF. The CDR3 coding sequence is TGCGCCAGCAGTGCCAGTCAGTCGGGCGAGCAGTACTTC.

J is TRBJ2-7 and V is TRBV11-2; D possibly corresponds to TRBD1 (6 bases). Germline lookup yields CDR1 SGHAT and CDR2 FQNNGV. The CDR3 runs to 15 residues. V lost 6 bases and J lost 5, with 20 bases in between. CDR3 coding DNA: TGTGCCAGCAGACCCATTCAGGGGTCTATCGACGAGCAGTACTTC. It yields the protein CASRPIQGSIDEQYF.

The genes are TRBV4-1 and TRBJ1-2; TRBD1 matches 12 bases. The length of the CDR3 is 17 residues. Germline values: CDR1 MGHRA, CDR2 YSYEKL. The V and J ends lost 4 bases and 6 bases, in that order; junction bases with no gene match: 12. CDR3 residues: CASSLRAPGQGADGYTF. The CDR3 DNA reads TGCGCCAGCAGCCTTCGCGCCCCGGGACAGGGGGCAGATGGCTACACCTTC.

The chain has TRBV29-1 and TRBJ2-5, with TRBD2 identical over 11 bases. The CDR3 totals 11 residues. V was clipped by 7 bases and J by 7 bases; unmatched bases: 2. CDR1 SQVTM and CDR2 ANQGSEA come from the germline V gene. The CDR3 spells CSDTSGGTQYF. The CDR3 coding sequence is TGCAGCGACACTAGCGGGGGGACCCAGTACTTC.

The rearrangement joins TRBV5-1 to TRBJ1-4, with 7 bases fitting TRBD1. The germline CDR1 and CDR2 sequences are SGHRS and YFSETQ. The CDR3 is made up of 16 amino acids. With 3 bases clipped from V and 1 base from J, the junction kept 6 bases outside the gene matches. CDR3 coding DNA: TGCGCCAGCAGCTGGGGACAGCGGATAACTAATGAAAAACTGTTTTTT. It codes for CASSWGQRITNEKLFF.

In this sample, this clone turned up once. The CDR3 reads CASSQDTGNTGNTIYF. The CDR3, as DNA: TGTGCCAGCAGCCAAGATACAGGGAACACTGGAAACACCATATATTTT. V gene TRBV4-2 combines with J gene TRBJ1-3; tentatively, D is TRBD1 (6 bases). There are 16 residues in the CDR3. The germline gives CDR1 LGHNA, CDR2 YNFKEQ. V was trimmed by 0 bases and J by 2 bases, leaving 11 bases between them.

This chain links TRBV9 with TRBJ2-1; 9 bases are a match to TRBD2. The CDR3 sequence is 18 residues long. Germline-derived CDR1 and CDR2 are SGDLS and YYNGEE. The J segment lost 7 bases and the V segment lost 2 bases, leaving 16 bases of the junction unmatched. The CDR3 DNA reads TGTGCCAGCAGCGTCGGGGGCGGGGGGGCTTCAAGCCCAAATGAGCAGTTCTTC. Residues: CASSVGGGGASSPNEQFF.

J is TRBJ2-3 and V is TRBV6-6; D perhaps matches TRBD2 (6 bases). CDR1 is MNHNY and CDR2 is SVGAGI in the germline V gene (reference sequence). Between the trimmed V and J ends, which lost 2 bases and 6 bases, there was a span of 9 bases. This CDR3 comprises 13 residues. In DNA form, the CDR3 reads TGTGCCAGCAGTTACGCGGCGGGGGATACGCAGTATTTT. Protein product: CASSYAAGDTQYF.

This clone appeared a single time. The chain joins TRBV27 to TRBJ2-7; D uncertain. Trimming removed 3 bases at V and 0 bases at J, with 9 bases between. This CDR3 region has 14 residues. The germline V gene has CDR1 MNHEY and CDR2 SMNVEV (reference sequence). The CDR3 sequence is CASSFVPDSYEQYF. The CDR3 DNA is TGTGCCAGCAGTTTCGTTCCAGACTCCTACGAGCAGTACTTC.

V is TRBV5-4 and J is TRBJ2-3; 7 bases align to TRBD1. V was clipped by 4 bases and J by 6 bases; unmatched bases: 8. CDR1 SGHNT and CDR2 YYREEE come from the germline V gene (reference sequence). The CDR3 totals 14 residues. As DNA, the CDR3 is TGTGCCAGCAGCCCCCGGGACAGAATGGATACGCAGTATTTT. It is translated as CASSPRDRMDTQYF.

This chain joins TRBV2 and TRBJ1-6; perhaps TRBD1 as D (6 bases). The CDR3 covers 14 residues. Germline CDR1 SNHLY, CDR2 FYNNEI. V lost 8 bases and J 10 bases, leaving 18 bases between the germline ends. CDR3 DNA sequence: TGTGCCAGCGTTGTGCCGGGGGGCGGGTCACCCCTCCACTTT. Its protein product is CASVVPGGGSPLHF.

The CDR3 sequence is CAWRETIDRNYGYTF. DNA of the CDR3: TGTGCCTGGAGAGAGACCATCGACAGGAACTATGGCTACACCTTC. The chain employs TRBV30 and TRBJ1-2; a possible D gene is TRBD1 (6 bases). From germline, CDR1 is GTSNPN and CDR2 SVGIG (reference sequence). The CDR3 has 15 residues. V lost 3 bases and J lost 2, with 16 bases in between.

The chain joins TRBV7-7 to TRBJ2-7, with D possibly matching TRBD1 (5 bases). There are 14 residues in the CDR3. V lost 7 bases and J lost 0, with 13 bases in between. The germline CDR1 and CDR2 sequences are SSHAT and FNYEAQ (reference sequence). CDR3 sequence: CASNKGPSSYEQYF. In DNA, the CDR3 is TGTGCCAGCAACAAGGGGCCTTCCTCCTACGAGCAGTACTTC.